These 32 T cell receptor beta chains were sequenced from one sample in a study of blood T cell repertoires in COVID-19 (dated by TCRdb to the early 2020s). Libraries were constructed by the immunoSEQ multiplex PCR assay. TCRdb provides this immuneACCESS table in a form limited to in-frame rearrangements. Some clones are lacking; in checked studies, under half of them reflect an unresolved V gene, and why the rest are absent is not known. The sample yields a few hundred thousand clones; around 85% were counted once. The ten largest clones capture under 20% of the sample. Sample: PBMCs or T cells enriched from blood (not recorded which). These receptors originate from a man in his forties or fifties who had recovered from COVID-19.

The chain recombines TRBV30 with TRBJ2-7, with 9 positions matching TRBD1. The germline V gene encodes CDR1 GTSNPN and CDR2 SVGIG (reference sequence). The CDR3 consists of 14 residues. Germline trimming cut 1 base from V and 6 bases from J; bases unmatched to any gene: 7. CDR3: CAWSEVQGAAEQYF. The CDR3 region has the DNA TGTGCCTGGAGTGAGGTACAGGGGGCGGCCGAGCAGTACTTC.

The gene calls are TRBV10-3 and TRBJ2-2; 11 bases are shared with TRBD1. Germline-derived CDR1 and CDR2 are ENHRY and SYGVKD. The CDR3 spans 16 residues. V gave up 2 bases and J gave up 1 base; unmatched junction bases: 0. CDR3 nucleotide sequence: TGTGCCATCAGTGAGGGGACAGGGGGGAACACCGGGGAGCTGTTTTTT. Its translation: CAISEGTGGNTGELFF.

The chain links TRBV7-9 to TRBJ2-5; tentatively, D is TRBD2 (6 bases). The CDR3 sequence is 15 residues long. Trimming pared 10 bases from V and 5 bases from J, leaving 23 bases between. CDR1 SEHNR and CDR2 FQNEAQ come from the germline V gene (reference sequence). In nucleotides, the CDR3 is TGTGCCACCCTCGGCACGACTAGTCTTGTGGAGACCCAGTACTTC. It yields the protein CATLGTTSLVETQYF.

This sequence joins TRBV25-1 and TRBJ1-3; 7 nucleotides line up with TRBD1. Germline assignment: CDR1 MGHDK and CDR2 SYGVNS. The V segment lost 6 bases and the J segment 4 bases; nucleotides outside the gene matches: 6. The CDR3 is 14 residues long. CDR3 amino acids: CASSLTGVGNTIYF. CDR3 DNA sequence: TGTGCCAGCAGCCTCACAGGGGTAGGAAACACCATATATTTT.

The chain links TRBV19 to TRBJ1-1; tentative D call: TRBD1 (6 bases). The germline CDR1 and CDR2 sequences are LNHDA and SQIVND (reference sequence). This CDR3 region has 13 residues. V gave up 7 bases and J gave up 2 bases, with 11 bases separating them. CDR3 protein: CASNTGHNTEAFF. The CDR3 DNA sequence: TGTGCCAGTAACACAGGGCACAACACTGAAGCTTTCTTT.

This clone was seen more than once but under ten times. The genes are TRBV5-4 and TRBJ1-6, with D tentatively TRBD1 (5 bases). This CDR3 comprises 16 residues. The germline CDR1 and CDR2 sequences are SGHNT and YYREEE (reference sequence). V dropped 0 bases and J dropped 8 bases, with 15 bases sitting between them. Written as DNA, the CDR3 is TGTGCCAGCAGCTTGGTGGCAGGAACGGGGGATTCACCCCTCCACTTT. It encodes CASSLVAGTGDSPLHF.

This clone was observed a few times. This rearrangement joins TRBV18 to TRBJ2-7, with 7 bases identical to TRBD1. CDR1 KGHSH and CDR2 LQKENI come from the germline V gene. The trim removed 6 bases at V and 6 bases at J, leaving 5 bases unmatched. The CDR3 has 12 residues. This chain's CDR3 is CASSHRGREQYF. CDR3 nucleotides: TGTGCCAGCTCCCACAGGGGCCGCGAGCAGTACTTC.

Concerning this clone itself: The identical CDR3 is also encoded by other nucleotide sequences in the sample. The rearrangement uses TRBV3-1 (or the pseudogene TRBV3-2) and TRBJ2-7; D is unresolved. The CDR3 spans 11 residues. The germline gives CDR1 LGHDT, CDR2 YNNKEL (reference sequence). Trimming left V 5 bases short and J 3 bases short, with 5 bases between. For the CDR3, the DNA is TGTGCCAGCAGCTTAAACTACGAGCAGTACTTC. It encodes CASSLNYEQYF.

This clone has a handful of counts. The chain is built from TRBV11-1 and TRBJ2-7; tentative D call: TRBD2 (6 bases). Germline V gene data show CDR1 as SGHAT and CDR2 as FQDESV (reference sequence). The ends were cut back, 1 base at V and 6 bases at J, with 10 bases in the middle. There are 13 residues in the CDR3. The CDR3 reads CASSLGGGAEQYF. CDR3 coding DNA: TGTGCCAGCAGCTTAGGAGGAGGGGCCGAGCAGTACTTC.

This clone appeared a single time. J is TRBJ1-1 and V is TRBV19; 7 bases are shared with TRBD1. V dropped 4 bases and J dropped 8; count of bases not matched to a gene: 10. Looked up from germline, CDR1 is LNHDA and CDR2 is SQIVND (reference sequence). The CDR3 length is 14 residues. CDR3 bases: TGTGCCAGTAGTACTTCGACAGGGTCATCCGAAGCTTTCTTT. This translates into CASSTSTGSSEAFF.

The rearrangement joins TRBV9 to TRBJ1-2; tentative D call: TRBD1 (5 bases). Germline values: CDR1 SGDLS, CDR2 YYNGEE. The CDR3 is made up of 12 amino acids. Trimming stripped 4 bases from V and 8 bases from J, with 12 bases between. This chain's CDR3 is CASSILGGGYTF. DNA of the CDR3: TGTGCCAGCAGCATCCTCGGGGGGGGCTACACCTTC.

The chain uses TRBV7-9 and TRBJ1-4; a weak D match, TRBD1 (6 bases). This CDR3 is 15 amino acids long. The V end lost 5 bases, the J end lost 7 bases, and 17 bases lay between the germline ends. Germline-derived CDR1 and CDR2 are SEHNR and FQNEAQ (reference sequence). The CDR3 region is CASSLGGQPGEKLFF. The CDR3 nucleotides are TGTGCCAGCAGCCTCGGGGGGCAGCCCGGTGAAAAACTGTTTTTT.

The chain couples TRBV10-3 to TRBJ1-2; 11 bases are a match to TRBD1. The J segment lost 4 bases and the V segment lost 6 bases, leaving 4 bases of the junction unmatched. CDR3 length: 14 residues. Germline V gives CDR1 ENHRY, CDR2 SYGVKD. The CDR3 coding sequence is TGTGCCATCAGATCGGACAGGGGGCCCTATGGCTACACCTTC. It codes for CAIRSDRGPYGYTF.

The rearrangement joins TRBV7-2 to TRBJ2-7; weak D call: TRBD1 (6 bases). With 3 bases removed from V and 6 bases from J, the gap between germline ends came to 12 bases. The CDR3 is 13 residues long. Germline CDR1 reads SGHTA; CDR2 reads FQGNSA. CDR3: CASSFRQAAEQYF. For the CDR3, the DNA is TGTGCCAGCAGCTTTCGACAGGCTGCCGAGCAGTACTTC.

The chain has TRBV12-3 or TRBV12-4 and TRBJ1-1, with D unresolved. Trimming stripped 3 bases from V and 6 bases from J, with 11 bases between. CDR3 length: 13 residues. This chain's CDR3 is CASSLSGGSEAFF. The CDR3 DNA reads as TGTGCCAGCAGTTTGAGTGGAGGGTCTGAAGCTTTCTTT.

This clone was counted between two and nine times. J is TRBJ2-1 and V is TRBV7-8; D is unclear. The germline V and J ends were trimmed by 4 bases and 8 bases, with 18 bases remaining between them. Looked up from germline, CDR1 is SGHVS and CDR2 is FQNEAQ. The CDR3 spans 15 residues. The CDR3 sequence is CASSSVGQVNDEQFF. The CDR3 DNA is TGTGCCAGCAGCTCCGTGGGCCAGGTCAACGATGAGCAGTTCTTC.

The chain combines TRBV5-1 with TRBJ2-2, with a possible D match to TRBD2 (6 bases). CDR3 length: 14 amino acids. Germline assignment: CDR1 SGHRS and CDR2 YFSETQ. Trimming pared 5 bases from V and 3 bases from J, leaving 11 bases between. CDR3: CASRGSGDTGELFF. In DNA, the CDR3 is TGCGCCAGCAGGGGTAGCGGAGACACCGGGGAGCTGTTTTTT.

The chain is built from TRBV24-1 and TRBJ2-1, with TRBD2 identical over 14 bases. The CDR3 sequence is 15 residues long. Germline CDR1 is KGHDR and CDR2 is SFDVKD. Trimming took 4 bases from V and 9 from J; bases not matched to a gene: 4. CDR3 sequence (DNA): TGTGCCACCAGTGAACCCGGACTAGCGGGAGGTGAGCAGTTCTTC. It yields the protein CATSEPGLAGGEQFF.

This chain uses TRBV7-2 with TRBJ1-6; 7 bases match TRBD1. This CDR3 has 14 amino acids. Germline CDR1 SGHTA, CDR2 FQGNSA. Unmatched junction bases numbered 5, after V lost 5 bases and J lost 7 bases. This chain's CDR3 is CASSLRTGNSPLHF. The CDR3 coding sequence is TGTGCCAGCAGCCTCAGGACAGGAAATTCACCCCTCCACTTT.

CDR3 DNA: TGCGCCAGCAGCTTGCAGCCGGGAAGAACGGGCAATGAGCAGTTCTTC. This codes for CASSLQPGRTGNEQFF. V gene TRBV5-1 combines with J gene TRBJ2-1; weak D call: TRBD2 (5 bases). V was shortened by 1 base and J by 6 bases, with 17 bases between the two germline ends. CDR1 is SGHRS, CDR2 YFSETQ, per germline. The CDR3 sequence is 16 residues long.

The chain carries TRBV11-2 and TRBJ2-7, with D possibly matching TRBD2 (5 bases). CDR1 is SGHAT and CDR2 is FQNNGV in the germline V gene. The CDR3 consists of 16 residues. Trimming stripped 5 bases from V and 2 bases from J, with 19 bases between. The CDR3 DNA is TGTGCCAGCAGCCCTCGAGGGAGCGGAAGTACCTACGAGCAGTACTTC. This sequence encodes CASSPRGSGSTYEQYF.

The gene calls are TRBV19 and TRBJ2-1; TRBD2 matches 8 bases. CDR1 and CDR2 from the germline V gene are LNHDA and SQIVND (reference sequence). V trimming: 3 bases; J trimming: 0 bases; junction bases outside the gene matches: 1. The CDR3 consists of 15 residues. In DNA, the CDR3 is TGTGCCAGTAGTATGGGACTAGACTCCTACAATGAGCAGTTCTTC. Translating gives CASSMGLDSYNEQFF.

The V gene is TRBV7-9, the J gene TRBJ1-5; D is possibly TRBD1 (5 bases). V lost 3 bases, J lost 10 bases, and 10 bases lay in between. The length of the CDR3 is 12 residues. Germline V lookup: CDR1 SEHNR, CDR2 FQNEAQ (reference sequence). Here the CDR3 reads CASSFRGEPQHF. DNA for the CDR3: TGTGCCAGCAGCTTCCGGGGGGAACCCCAGCATTTT. Combining the CDR3 with reference TRBV7-9 and TRBJ1-5 gives the whole variable domain DTGVSQNPRHKITKRGQNVTFRCDPISEHNRLYWYRQTLGQGPEFLTYFQNEAQLEKSRLLSDRFSAERPKGSFSTLEIQRTEQGDSAMYLCASSFRGEPQHFGDGTRLSIL.

This clone was counted a few times. J is TRBJ1-1 and V is TRBV7-3, with D uncertain. Trimming took 4 bases from V and 1 from J, leaving 10 bases between them. From germline, CDR1 is SGHTA and CDR2 FQGTGA. The CDR3 sequence is 14 residues long. CDR3 nucleotides: TGTGCCAGCAGCTATAACCCCGGGAACACTGAAGCTTTCTTT. Its protein product is CASSYNPGNTEAFF. The variable domain in full, completed from reference TRBV7-3 and TRBJ1-1, reads GAGVSQTPSNKVTEKGKYVELRCDPISGHTALYWYRQSLGQGPEFLIYFQGTGAADDSGLPNDRFFAVRPEGSVSTLKIQRTERGDSAVYLCASSYNPGNTEAFFGQGTRLTVV.

The chain carries TRBV5-5 and TRBJ2-7; perhaps TRBD1 as D (5 bases). The CDR3 contains 15 residues. V lost 0 bases, J lost 0 bases, and 10 bases lay in between. The germline gives CDR1 SGHKS, CDR2 YYEKEE (reference sequence). CDR3 bases: TGTGCCAGCAGCTTGGGATGGACAAGCTCCTACGAGCAGTACTTC. It encodes CASSLGWTSSYEQYF.

This clone was detected once. V and J are TRBV6-4 and TRBJ1-1, with a possible D match to TRBD1 (5 bases). V lost 6 bases to trimming and J lost 4 bases, with 15 bases between them. Germline values: CDR1 MRHNA, CDR2 SNTAGT. CDR3 length equals 14 residues. As DNA, the CDR3 is TGTGCCAGCAGAGAGACTGGGGCAGCCACTGAAGCTTTCTTT. This codes for CASRETGAATEAFF.

V and J are TRBV18 and TRBJ1-5, with a weak D call TRBD1 (6 bases). Trimming took 5 bases from V and 5 from J, leaving 10 bases between them. CDR3 length: 13 residues. Germline CDR1 KGHSH, CDR2 LQKENI. The CDR3 spells CASSDRTDQPQHF. The CDR3 DNA reads TGTGCCAGCTCAGACCGGACAGATCAGCCCCAGCATTTT. Supplemented by reference TRBV18 and TRBJ1-5, the full variable domain reads NAGVMQNPRHLVRRRGQEARLRCSPMKGHSHVYWYRQLPEEGLKFMVYLQKENIIDESGMPKERFSAEFPKEGPSILRIQQVVRGDSAAYFCASSDRTDQPQHFGDGTRLSIL.

The chain links TRBV19 to TRBJ2-1; 7 bases are shared with TRBD1. Germline CDR1 and CDR2: LNHDA and SQIVND (reference sequence). The CDR3 runs to 18 residues. V trimming: 5 bases; J trimming: 2 bases; junction bases outside the gene matches: 15. The chain's CDR3 is CASSLSPGTAQPYNEQFF. DNA for the CDR3: TGTGCCAGTAGTCTCAGTCCCGGGACAGCCCAACCCTACAATGAGCAGTTCTTC.

This clone was recorded a few times. V gene TRBV19 combines with J gene TRBJ1-6; a weak D match, TRBD1 (6 bases). The CDR3 has 14 amino acids. V lost 7 bases and J 9 bases, leaving 16 bases between the germline ends. Germline assignment: CDR1 LNHDA and CDR2 SQIVND (reference sequence). The CDR3: CASMQGMGISPLHF. The CDR3 region has the DNA TGTGCCAGTATGCAGGGGATGGGGATTTCACCCCTCCACTTT. The entire variable domain, with the rest obtained from reference TRBV19 and TRBJ1-6, is as follows: DGGITQSPKYLFRKEGQNVTLSCEQNLNHDAMYWYRQDPGQGLRLIYYSQIVNDFQKGDIAEGYSVSREKKESFPLTVTSAQKNPTAFYLCASMQGMGISPLHFGNGTRLTVT.

J is TRBJ1-6 and V is TRBV7-9, with 7 positions matching TRBD1. V lost 5 bases to trimming and J lost 9 bases; unmatched junction nucleotides: 4. CDR1 and CDR2 from the germline V gene are SEHNR and FQNEAQ (reference sequence). The length of the CDR3 is 13 residues. DNA of the CDR3: TGTGCCAGCAGCACGACAGGGATTTCACCCCTCCACTTT. This codes for CASSTTGISPLHF.

This chain connects TRBV30 to TRBJ2-2; 7 bases are shared with TRBD1. J was trimmed by 4 bases and V by 3 bases; bases with no gene match: 2. The CDR3 spans 13 residues. The germline CDR1 and CDR2 sequences are GTSNPN and SVGIG (reference sequence). The CDR3 DNA sequence: TGTGCCTGGAGGGGACAGAGCACCGGGGAGCTGTTTTTT. It translates to CAWRGQSTGELFF.

The chain employs TRBV6-5 and TRBJ1-3, with D uncertain. Germline-derived CDR1 and CDR2 are MNHEY and SVGAGI. Trimming took 5 bases from V and 1 from J, leaving 12 bases between them. The CDR3 totals 15 residues. The CDR3 spells CASSHLRKSGNTIYF. CDR3 nucleotide sequence: TGTGCCAGCAGTCACCTACGCAAATCTGGAAACACCATATATTTT.